This T cell receptor beta chain was sequenced in a study of T cells after yellow fever vaccination. Overall study context: Preparing low-cell-number fractions relied on SMART-Seq v4 Ultra Low Input. Study findings and constraints: Subsequent to the booster, the majority of primary-vaccination clones reappeared (about 97% CD4, 88% CD8).

About this clonotype: Its antigen is as yet unknown.

Trimming at V came to 5 bases and at J to 4 bases, leaving 3 bases not matched to a gene. In germline, CDR1 is SEHNR, CDR2 FQNEAQ (reference sequence). CDR3 length equals 14 residues. UMIs and a universal primer site were added when TCR cDNA was made by 5'RACE template switching. Using its own MiXCR run on the 5' RACE reads, TCRdb lists one record per CDR3 protein. The table shows a few hundred thousand distinct CDR3 sequences, with over 4% occurring only once. The sample was PBMCs, taken 5 days after the yellow fever booster vaccination. The V and J genes are TRBV7-9 and TRBJ2-3; 10 nucleotides match TRBD1. This sequence was found in a man aged 18 to 29 who received the YFV17D yellow fever vaccine. The CDR3 coding sequence is TGTGCCAGCAGCACCGGGACAGGGGCAGATACGCAGTATTTT. It codes for CASSTGTGADTQYF.